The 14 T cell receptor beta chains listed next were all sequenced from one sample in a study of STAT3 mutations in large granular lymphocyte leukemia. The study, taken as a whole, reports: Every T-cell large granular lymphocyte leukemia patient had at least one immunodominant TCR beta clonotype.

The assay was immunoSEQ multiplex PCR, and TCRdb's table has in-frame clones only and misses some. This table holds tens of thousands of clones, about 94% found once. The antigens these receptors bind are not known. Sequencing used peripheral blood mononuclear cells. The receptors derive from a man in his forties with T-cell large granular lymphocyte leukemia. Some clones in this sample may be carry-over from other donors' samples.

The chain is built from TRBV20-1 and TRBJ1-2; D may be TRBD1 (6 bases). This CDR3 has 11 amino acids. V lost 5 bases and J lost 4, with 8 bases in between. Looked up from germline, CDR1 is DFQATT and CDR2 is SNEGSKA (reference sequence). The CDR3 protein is CSADRSYGYTF. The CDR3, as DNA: TGCAGTGCTGACAGGTCCTATGGCTACACCTTC.

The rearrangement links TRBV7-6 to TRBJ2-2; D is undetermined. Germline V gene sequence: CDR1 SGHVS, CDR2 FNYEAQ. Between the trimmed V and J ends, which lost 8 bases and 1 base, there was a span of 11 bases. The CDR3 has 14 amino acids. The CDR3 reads CASSEYLNTGELFF. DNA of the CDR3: TGTGCCAGCTCCGAGTATCTGAACACCGGGGAGCTGTTTTTT.

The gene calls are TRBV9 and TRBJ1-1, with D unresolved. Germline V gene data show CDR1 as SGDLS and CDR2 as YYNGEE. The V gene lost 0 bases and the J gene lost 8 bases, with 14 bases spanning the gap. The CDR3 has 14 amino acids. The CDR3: CASSVGGSGSEAFF. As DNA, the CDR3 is TGTGCCAGCAGCGTAGGAGGCAGTGGGTCAGAAGCTTTCTTT.

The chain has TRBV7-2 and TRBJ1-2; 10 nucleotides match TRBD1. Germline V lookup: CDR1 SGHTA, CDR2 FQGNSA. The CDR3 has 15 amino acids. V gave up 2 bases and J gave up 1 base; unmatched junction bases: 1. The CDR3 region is CASSLRTGGNYGYTF. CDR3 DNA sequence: TGTGCCAGCAGCTTACGGACAGGGGGTAACTATGGCTACACCTTC.

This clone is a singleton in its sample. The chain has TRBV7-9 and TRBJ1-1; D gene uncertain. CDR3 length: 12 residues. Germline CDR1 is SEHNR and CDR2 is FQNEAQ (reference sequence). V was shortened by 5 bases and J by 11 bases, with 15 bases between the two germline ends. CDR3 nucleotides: TGTGCCAGCAGCCCCTCTTCCAACCGGGCTTTCTTT. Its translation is CASSPSSNRAFF.

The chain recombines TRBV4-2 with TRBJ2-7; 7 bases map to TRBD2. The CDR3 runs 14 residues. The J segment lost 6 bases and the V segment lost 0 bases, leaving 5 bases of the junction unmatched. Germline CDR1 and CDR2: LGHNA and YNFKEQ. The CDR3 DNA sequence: TGTGCCAGCAGCCAAGATTGGGAGGGAGGCGAGCAGTACTTC. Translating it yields CASSQDWEGGEQYF.

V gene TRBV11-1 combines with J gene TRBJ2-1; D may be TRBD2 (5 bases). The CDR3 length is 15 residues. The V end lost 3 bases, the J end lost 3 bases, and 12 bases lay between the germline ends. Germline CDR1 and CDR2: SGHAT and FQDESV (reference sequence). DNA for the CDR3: TGTGCCAGCAGCTTGCGACGGGATCTCTACAATGAGCAGTTCTTC. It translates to CASSLRRDLYNEQFF.

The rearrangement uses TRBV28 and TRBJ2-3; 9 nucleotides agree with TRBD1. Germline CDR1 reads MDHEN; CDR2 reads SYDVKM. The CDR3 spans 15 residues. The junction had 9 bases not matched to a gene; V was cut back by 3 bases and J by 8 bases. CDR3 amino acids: CASSFPGQGQFTQYF. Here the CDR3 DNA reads TGTGCCAGCAGTTTCCCCGGACAGGGGCAGTTTACGCAGTATTTT.

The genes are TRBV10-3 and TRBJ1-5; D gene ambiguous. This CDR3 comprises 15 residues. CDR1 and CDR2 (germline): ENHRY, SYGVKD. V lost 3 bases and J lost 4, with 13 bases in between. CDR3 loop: CAISEVLRGNQPQHF. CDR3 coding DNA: TGTGCCATCAGTGAAGTATTGCGAGGAAATCAGCCCCAGCATTTT.

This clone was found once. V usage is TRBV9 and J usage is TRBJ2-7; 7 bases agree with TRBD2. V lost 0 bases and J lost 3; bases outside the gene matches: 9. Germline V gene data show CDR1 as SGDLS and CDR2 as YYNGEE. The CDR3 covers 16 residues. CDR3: CASSVAPGGDHYEQYF. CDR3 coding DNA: TGTGCCAGCAGCGTAGCCCCTGGGGGGGACCACTACGAGCAGTACTTC. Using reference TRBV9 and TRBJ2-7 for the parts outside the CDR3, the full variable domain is DSGVTQTPKHLITATGQRVTLRCSPRSGDLSVYWYQQSLDQGLQFLIQYYNGEERAKGNILERFSAQQFPDLHSELNLSSLELGDSALYFCASSVAPGGDHYEQYFGPGTRLTVT.

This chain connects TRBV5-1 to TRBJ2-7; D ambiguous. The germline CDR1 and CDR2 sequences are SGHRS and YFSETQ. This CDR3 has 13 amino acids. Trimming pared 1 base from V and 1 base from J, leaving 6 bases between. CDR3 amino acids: CASSLQESYEQYF. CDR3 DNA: TGCGCCAGCAGCTTGCAGGAATCCTACGAGCAGTACTTC.

The DNA for the CDR3 is TGTGCCAGCAGTTACTCGACGACCCTGACAGGCTACGAGCAGTACTTC. This gives the protein CASSYSTTLTGYEQYF. The chain links TRBV6-5 to TRBJ2-7; the D gene is possibly TRBD1 (6 bases). Trimming cost V 0 bases and J 3 bases, with 15 bases left between them. CDR3 length equals 16 residues. Germline values: CDR1 MNHEY, CDR2 SVGAGI.

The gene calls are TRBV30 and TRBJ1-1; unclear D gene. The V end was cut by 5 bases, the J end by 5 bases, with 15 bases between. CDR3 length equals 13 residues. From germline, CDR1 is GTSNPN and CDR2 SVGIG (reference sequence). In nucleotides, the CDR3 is TGTGCCTGGTCTCAGGCCCGAGGGACTGAAGCTTTCTTT. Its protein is CAWSQARGTEAFF.

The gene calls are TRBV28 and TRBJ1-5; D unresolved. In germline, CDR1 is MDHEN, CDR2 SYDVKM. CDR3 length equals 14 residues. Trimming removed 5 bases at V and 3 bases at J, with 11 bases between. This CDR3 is CASSAGGSNQPQHF. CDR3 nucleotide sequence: TGTGCCAGCAGTGCCGGTGGTTCCAATCAGCCCCAGCATTTT.